This passage covers 14 T cell receptor beta chains from one sample sequenced in a study of blood T cell repertoires in COVID-19. Method: immunoSEQ multiplex PCR; TCRdb's copy keeps in-frame clones and lacks some. The table lists under 55,000 clones, about nine tenths of them singletons, with 25% to 30% in the top ten. Specimen: peripheral blood. Receptor source: a human donor in a cohort sampled during active COVID-19.

The chain links TRBV5-1 to TRBJ2-7; maybe TRBD2 (6 bases). V lost 0 bases and J lost 4, with 14 bases in between. This CDR3 is 15 amino acids long. CDR1 is SGHRS and CDR2 is YFSETQ in the germline V gene. DNA for the CDR3: TGCGCCAGCAGCTTGGCTGGCGGAGGGGTTTACGAGCAGTACTTC. Translation: CASSLAGGGVYEQYF.

The J gene is TRBJ1-1, the V gene TRBV18; D gene unclear. Germline CDR1 is KGHSH and CDR2 is LQKENI. The V gene lost 5 bases and the J gene lost 3 bases, with 10 bases spanning the gap. This CDR3 region has 13 residues. CDR3 in DNA: TGTGCCAGCTCAGCGGGAGGGTACACTGAAGCTTTCTTT. It specifies CASSAGGYTEAFF.

The V gene is TRBV25-1, the J gene TRBJ2-1; 7 positions agree with TRBD2. The CDR3 sequence is 15 residues long. From germline, CDR1 is MGHDK and CDR2 SYGVNS. The trim removed 10 bases at V and 1 base at J, leaving 10 bases unmatched. The CDR3 region has the DNA TGTGCCACCCTAAGCGACGGGAGGTCCTACAATGAGCAGTTCTTC. Translation gives CATLSDGRSYNEQFF.

This chain uses TRBV19 with TRBJ1-5, with TRBD1 matching over 8 bases. Germline V gene sequence: CDR1 LNHDA, CDR2 SQIVND (reference sequence). The CDR3 contains 15 residues. The V gene end was trimmed by 5 bases and the J gene end by 7 bases; junction bases not matched to a gene: 10. CDR3 amino acids: CASSDRTGWDQPQHF. Written as DNA, the CDR3 is TGTGCCAGTAGTGACCGGACAGGGTGGGACCAGCCCCAGCATTTT.

The rearrangement uses TRBV7-9 and TRBJ1-1; D is perhaps TRBD1 (5 bases). This CDR3 contains 15 residues. CDR1 and CDR2 (germline): SEHNR, FQNEAQ (reference sequence). Trimming removed 6 bases at V and 1 base at J, with 15 bases between. The CDR3, as DNA: TGTGCCAGCAGAGACCCTCTTGACAGGAACACTGAAGCTTTCTTT. This sequence encodes CASRDPLDRNTEAFF.

CDR3 sequence (DNA): TGTGCCAGCAGCGATCGCGTCCCGGTCACCGGGGAGCTGTTTTTT. It is translated as CASSDRVPVTGELFF. The chain joins TRBV7-9 to TRBJ2-2; D unclear. V shed 5 bases and J shed 4 bases, with 14 bases lying between them. The CDR3 loop spans 15 amino acids. CDR1 SEHNR and CDR2 FQNEAQ come from the germline V gene (reference sequence).

This clone was recorded a few times. The genes are TRBV27 and TRBJ2-2; D gene uncertain. V was pared by 5 bases and J by 4 bases, with 5 bases between. The germline gives CDR1 MNHEY, CDR2 SMNVEV (reference sequence). The CDR3 runs to 12 residues. As DNA, the CDR3 is TGTGCCAGCAGTCAATTCACCGGGGAGCTGTTTTTT. Translated: CASSQFTGELFF.

The rearrangement joins TRBV2 to TRBJ1-5; D may be TRBD1 (6 bases). Trimming removed 2 bases at V and 6 bases at J, with 11 bases between. Germline V gives CDR1 SNHLY, CDR2 FYNNEI. CDR3 length: 14 residues. CDR3 sequence (DNA): TGTGCCAGCAGTGAATCGAGGACAGCTCAGCCCCAGCATTTT. Amino acid sequence: CASSESRTAQPQHF.

Only one count was recorded for this clone. The chain has TRBV11-3 and TRBJ2-3, with 8 bases aligning to TRBD1. Germline CDR1 is SGHNT and CDR2 is YENEEA. There are 14 residues in the CDR3. The junction had 1 base not matched to a gene; V was cut back by 1 base and J by 4 bases. CDR3 in DNA: TGTGCCAGCAGCTTAGGGACAGGGCCAGATACGCAGTATTTT. Translating gives CASSLGTGPDTQYF.

The V gene is TRBV19, the J gene TRBJ1-2; TRBD1 matches 8 bases. The CDR3 loop spans 14 amino acids. CDR1 is LNHDA and CDR2 is SQIVND in the germline V gene (reference sequence). Trimming at V came to 3 bases and at J to 9 bases, leaving 9 bases not matched to a gene. The DNA of the CDR3 is TGTGCCAGTAGTATCAGGACAGGGAGTTTAAGCTACACCTTC. This gives the protein CASSIRTGSLSYTF.

CDR3 protein: CASSPKTGWGDEKLFF. CDR3 nucleotides: TGTGCCAGCAGCCCTAAGACCGGATGGGGAGATGAAAAACTGTTTTTT. This chain joins TRBV7-9 and TRBJ1-4; D gene uncertain. The CDR3 contains 16 residues. The V gene's germline CDR1 is SEHNR and CDR2 FQNEAQ (reference sequence). The ends were cut back, 5 bases at V and 6 bases at J, with 19 bases in the middle.

The chain joins TRBV18 to TRBJ2-7; D possibly corresponds to TRBD1 (6 bases). Germline assignment: CDR1 KGHSH and CDR2 LQKENI. The ends were cut back, 4 bases at V and 4 bases at J, with 20 bases in the middle. CDR3 length: 16 amino acids. CDR3 DNA: TGTGCCAGCTCACGTGCTGGGGGCACTCGACCTTACGAGCAGTACTTC. As protein: CASSRAGGTRPYEQYF.

The chain carries TRBV9 and TRBJ2-1; 8 bases align to TRBD2. Per the germline V gene, CDR1 is SGDLS and CDR2 is YYNGEE. The CDR3 length is 15 residues. J gave up 9 bases and V 0 bases, and 8 bases lay outside the gene matches. CDR3 bases: TGTGCCAGCAGCGTAGCCTTAGCCGGGGGGGGTGAGCAGTTCTTC. It encodes CASSVALAGGGEQFF.

The chain links TRBV5-1 to TRBJ2-3; a possible D gene is TRBD2 (6 bases). Trimming shortened V by 0 bases and J by 2 bases, and 13 bases separated the two germline ends. CDR3 length: 16 residues. Germline values: CDR1 SGHRS, CDR2 YFSETQ. Here the CDR3 reads CASSLDPGGTTDTQYF. Written as DNA, the CDR3 is TGCGCCAGCAGCTTGGATCCCGGCGGGACCACAGATACGCAGTATTTT.